The 16 T cell receptor beta chains presented below share a single source sample, sequenced in a study of blood T cell repertoires in COVID-19 (dated by TCRdb to the early 2020s). Library generation was performed with the immunoSEQ multiplex PCR assay. TCRdb stores this immuneACCESS table with in-frame sequences only. Part of the clones is absent; in the studies checked, under half of the shortfall reflects unresolved V genes, and no reason is known for the rest. This sample comprises some 100,000 clones, roughly 89% of them detected only once. 15% to 20% of the sample lies in the top ten. Sequencing was done on a sample of peripheral blood. Receptors were obtained from a human donor with acute or convalescent COVID-19. The donor label of this sample is uncertain.

The V call is TRBV2, the J call TRBJ2-5, with 7 positions matching TRBD1. Trimming took 2 bases from V and 2 from J; bases not matched to a gene: 5. CDR1 is SNHLY, CDR2 FYNNEI, per germline. The CDR3 covers 15 residues. The CDR3 loop is CASSETRQGQETQYF. CDR3 DNA sequence: TGTGCCAGCAGTGAAACCCGACAGGGTCAAGAGACCCAGTACTTC. Combining the CDR3 with reference TRBV2 and TRBJ2-5 gives the whole variable domain EPEVTQTPSHQVTQMGQEVILRCVPISNHLYFYWYRQILGQKVEFLVSFYNNEISEKSEIFDDQFSVERPDGSNFTLKIRSTKLEDSAMYFCASSETRQGQETQYFGPGTRLLVL.

The V and J genes are TRBV7-9 and TRBJ2-7; D is possibly TRBD2 (5 bases). The CDR3 is 13 residues long. Looked up from germline, CDR1 is SEHNR and CDR2 is FQNEAQ (reference sequence). V lost 5 bases to trimming and J lost 3 bases, with 11 bases between them. This chain's CDR3 is CASSPGRGYEQYF. In DNA, the CDR3 is TGTGCCAGCAGCCCAGGACGGGGCTACGAGCAGTACTTC.

The chain couples TRBV18 to TRBJ1-4, with a weak D call TRBD1 (6 bases). This CDR3 is 14 amino acids long. Trimming took 6 bases from V and 7 from J, leaving 15 bases between them. Germline V lookup: CDR1 KGHSH, CDR2 LQKENI. As DNA, the CDR3 is TGTGCCAGCTCCATCAGGGGAGAAGGTGAAAAACTGTTTTTT. Its protein is CASSIRGEGEKLFF.

V usage is TRBV7-9 and J usage is TRBJ1-6; weak D call: TRBD1 (6 bases). CDR1 and CDR2 from the germline V gene are SEHNR and FQNEAQ (reference sequence). The CDR3 loop spans 15 amino acids. With 5 bases removed from V and 7 bases from J, the gap between germline ends came to 15 bases. The CDR3 spells CASSQRTVGNSPLHF. In nucleotides, the CDR3 is TGTGCCAGCAGCCAACGGACAGTCGGGAATTCACCCCTCCACTTT.

The V call is TRBV9, the J call TRBJ2-2; D might be TRBD2 (5 bases). Germline loops: CDR1 SGDLS, CDR2 YYNGEE. Trimming stripped 0 bases from V and 1 base from J, with 10 bases between. CDR3 size: 16 residues. This chain's CDR3 is CASSVAEGGNTGELFF. The CDR3, as DNA: TGTGCCAGCAGCGTAGCCGAGGGTGGGAACACCGGGGAGCTGTTTTTT.

In this sample, this clone turned up once. The chain carries TRBV11-2 and TRBJ2-6; D unresolved. Deletions cut 11 bases from V and 4 bases from J, with 9 bases between. The germline CDR1 and CDR2 sequences are SGHAT and FQNNGV. The CDR3 spans 12 residues. The CDR3 DNA reads as TGTGCCGTCTTACTGGGGGCCAACGTCCTGACTTTC. Translated, it gives CAVLLGANVLTF.

This clone was detected only once. The gene calls are TRBV5-4 and TRBJ1-2; D perhaps matches TRBD1 (6 bases). The CDR3 is 14 residues long. V lost 0 bases to trimming and J lost 5 bases, with 11 bases between them. Per the germline V gene, CDR1 is SGHNT and CDR2 is YYREEE (reference sequence). CDR3 in amino acids: CASSLGGPLYGYTF. In DNA form, the CDR3 reads TGTGCCAGCAGCTTGGGGGGGCCCCTTTATGGCTACACCTTC.

This chain joins TRBV28 and TRBJ1-2; perhaps TRBD1 as D (6 bases). CDR1 MDHEN and CDR2 SYDVKM come from the germline V gene. V dropped 3 bases and J dropped 4 bases, with 12 bases sitting between them. The CDR3 runs 14 residues. This CDR3 reads CASSFPTGSYGYTF. Written as DNA, the CDR3 is TGTGCCAGCAGTTTCCCCACAGGGAGCTATGGCTACACCTTC.

The genes are TRBV18 and TRBJ1-1, with a possible D match to TRBD1 (5 bases). Germline loops: CDR1 KGHSH, CDR2 LQKENI. The length of the CDR3 is 14 residues. V was cut by 5 bases and J by 3 bases, with 13 bases left in between. The CDR3 bases are TGTGCCAGCTCAGCTTACCAGGGTCACACTGAAGCTTTCTTT. It codes for CASSAYQGHTEAFF.

V gene TRBV25-1 combines with J gene TRBJ2-6; 7 nucleotides match TRBD1. The CDR3 sequence is 16 residues long. Germline-derived CDR1 and CDR2 are MGHDK and SYGVNS. J lost 4 bases, V lost 2 bases, and 5 bases had no gene match. The CDR3 DNA reads as TGTGCCAGCAGTGAACAGACAGGGTCCGGGGCCAACGTCCTGACTTTC. Protein: CASSEQTGSGANVLTF.

The chain combines TRBV6-1 with TRBJ1-1; 9 bases agree with TRBD1. The CDR3 has 14 residues. V lost 8 bases and J lost 0; bases outside the gene matches: 4. Germline V gives CDR1 MNHNS, CDR2 SASEGT. The CDR3 here is CASLYRGLNTEAFF. The CDR3 nucleotides read TGTGCCAGCCTCTACAGGGGGCTGAACACTGAAGCTTTCTTT.

This chain uses TRBV18 with TRBJ1-4, with no clear D. The CDR3 has 15 amino acids. Germline V gene lookup returns CDR1 KGHSH and CDR2 LQKENI. V was clipped by 1 base and J by 8 bases, with 14 bases between them. The CDR3 DNA sequence: TGTGCCAGCTCACCACGGCGTGGCGGGGAGGAAAAACTGTTTTTT. Translation gives CASSPRRGGEEKLFF.

This sequence joins TRBV2 and TRBJ1-1; 7 nucleotides agree with TRBD1. The CDR3 has 13 residues. CDR1 and CDR2 from the germline V gene are SNHLY and FYNNEI. Trimming cost V 8 bases and J 2 bases; bases outside gene matches: 5. The CDR3 sequence: CASYWDRNTEAFF. In DNA form, the CDR3 reads TGTGCCAGCTACTGGGACAGAAACACTGAAGCTTTCTTT.

The chain is built from TRBV5-1 and TRBJ2-2; TRBD2 matches at 12 bases. The trim removed 4 bases at V and 7 bases at J, leaving 5 bases unmatched. Germline V CDR1 and CDR2: SGHRS, YFSETQ. CDR3 length: 15 amino acids. This CDR3 is CASSVLAGGGGELFF. The CDR3 DNA reads as TGCGCCAGCAGCGTACTAGCGGGAGGCGGCGGGGAGCTGTTTTTT.

This clone turned up a few times. The genes are TRBV5-1 and TRBJ1-3; D perhaps matches TRBD1 (6 bases). Trimming took 2 bases from V and 4 from J, leaving 16 bases between them. The CDR3 is 16 amino acids. In germline, CDR1 is SGHRS, CDR2 YFSETQ. The CDR3 protein is CASSFNTQGSGNTIYF. The DNA of the CDR3 is TGCGCCAGCAGCTTTAACACCCAGGGGAGCGGAAACACCATATATTTT. Combining the CDR3 with reference TRBV5-1 and TRBJ1-3 gives the whole variable domain KAGVTQTPRYLIKTRGQQVTLSCSPISGHRSVSWYQQTPGQGLQFLFEYFSETQRNKGNFPGRFSGRQFSNSRSEMNVSTLELGDSALYLCASSFNTQGSGNTIYFGEGSWLTVV.

The genes are TRBV30 and TRBJ1-5; 8 nucleotides match TRBD1. The V gene's germline CDR1 is GTSNPN and CDR2 SVGIG (reference sequence). V lost 3 bases, J lost 3 bases, and 7 bases stayed unmatched. This CDR3 is built from 15 residues. The CDR3 DNA follows: TGTGCCTGGAGGAGACAGGGGTCGCTCAATCAGCCCCAGCATTTT. It specifies CAWRRQGSLNQPQHF.